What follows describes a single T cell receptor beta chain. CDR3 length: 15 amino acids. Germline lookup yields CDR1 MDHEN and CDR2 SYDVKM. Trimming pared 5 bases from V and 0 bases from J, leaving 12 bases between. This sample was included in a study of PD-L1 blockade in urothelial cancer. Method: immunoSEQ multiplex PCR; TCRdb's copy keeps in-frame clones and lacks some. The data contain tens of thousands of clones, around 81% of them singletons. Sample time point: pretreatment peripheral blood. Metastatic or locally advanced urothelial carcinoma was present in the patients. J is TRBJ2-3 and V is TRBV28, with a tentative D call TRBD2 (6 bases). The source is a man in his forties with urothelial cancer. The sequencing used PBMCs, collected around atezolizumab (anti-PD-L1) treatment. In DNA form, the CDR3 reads TGTGCCAGCAGTCCCGGCGGGGAGAGCACAGATACGCAGTATTTT. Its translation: CASSPGGESTDTQYF.